Each of the 7 T cell receptor beta chains below was sequenced from the same sample in a study of cytomegalovirus exposure and HLA in healthy donors. Primers: 60 Vbeta forward and 13 Jbeta reverse. The data were produced by immunoSEQ multiplex PCR, yet TCRdb's version contains in-frame clones alone and is incomplete. This table holds under 200,000 clones, roughly four fifths found once. The sequenced sample was PBMCs. The origin of the receptors is a man aged 35 to 55 in good health and CMV-seropositive.

The chain combines TRBV4-3 with TRBJ2-1, with a possible D match to TRBD2 (5 bases). This CDR3 contains 17 residues. Germline-derived CDR1 and CDR2 are LGHNA and YSLEER. V dropped 1 base and J dropped 4 bases, with 17 bases sitting between them. DNA for the CDR3: TGCGCCAGCAGCCAAGGACTGCGAGGGAGTGGATACAATGAGCAGTTCTTC. This sequence encodes CASSQGLRGSGYNEQFF.

The chain links TRBV4-3 to TRBJ2-3, with 8 bases identical to TRBD2. The V gene end was trimmed by 0 bases and the J gene end by 6 bases; junction bases not matched to a gene: 5. Germline CDR1 LGHNA, CDR2 YSLEER. There are 15 residues in the CDR3. DNA of the CDR3: TGCGCCAGCAGCCAAGATTCCCGGGAGGGGGATACGCAGTATTTT. It specifies CASSQDSREGDTQYF.

This clone has a handful of counts. The chain is built from TRBV7-8 and TRBJ1-3, with TRBD1 as a possible D gene (5 bases). Germline V gives CDR1 SGHVS, CDR2 FQNEAQ. The CDR3 sequence is 15 residues long. Trimming pared 1 base from V and 0 bases from J, leaving 7 bases between. The CDR3 DNA follows: TGTGCCAGCAGCTTAGAGGGGCCCTCTGGAAACACCATATATTTT. It translates to CASSLEGPSGNTIYF.

The chain uses TRBV6-5 and TRBJ1-2; D unclear. V was clipped by 6 bases and J by 8 bases, with 13 bases between them. CDR3 length: 12 amino acids. Germline-derived CDR1 and CDR2 are MNHEY and SVGAGI. The CDR3 nucleotides are TGTGCCAGCAGCCCTCTGTCGAGGGGCTACACCTTC. The encoded protein is CASSPLSRGYTF.

V is TRBV7-2 and J is TRBJ2-3; D gene unclear. Looked up from germline, CDR1 is SGHTA and CDR2 is FQGNSA. The CDR3 consists of 14 residues. V dropped 0 bases and J dropped 4 bases, with 8 bases sitting between them. CDR3 sequence reads: CASSLAQPSDTQYF. The DNA for the CDR3 is TGTGCCAGCAGCTTAGCACAGCCTTCAGATACGCAGTATTTT. Full variable domain (missing parts from reference TRBV7-2 and TRBJ2-3): GAGVSQSPSNKVTEKGKDVELRCDPISGHTALYWYRQSLGQGLEFLIYFQGNSAPDKSGLPSDRFSAERTGGSVSTLTIQRTQQEDSAVYLCASSLAQPSDTQYFGPGTRLTVL.

CDR3 coding DNA: TGCAGCGTTGAAAAGCTAGCGCGGGAGACCCAGTACTTC. Protein: CSVEKLARETQYF. This chain links TRBV29-1 with TRBJ2-5; a weak D match, TRBD2 (6 bases). CDR3 size: 13 residues. The V end was cut by 2 bases, the J end by 5 bases, with 12 bases between. Per the germline V gene, CDR1 is SQVTM and CDR2 is ANQGSEA.

The V gene is TRBV4-3, the J gene TRBJ2-2, with 10 bases lining up with TRBD2. V was clipped by 3 bases and J by 6 bases; unmatched bases: 7. This CDR3 is built from 16 residues. Per germline, CDR1 LGHNA and CDR2 YSLEER. The chain's CDR3 is CASSQIGAGGSGELFF. CDR3 nucleotide sequence: TGCGCCAGCAGCCAGATAGGAGCGGGAGGGTCCGGGGAGCTGTTTTTT.